Each of the 10 T cell receptor beta chains below was sequenced from the same sample in a study of shared clonotypes between healthy human individuals. Produced via immunoSEQ multiplex PCR; TCRdb's table is partial and in-frame only. The sample holds some 1,100,000 clones, around 78% seen once. The specimen sequenced was memory CD4+ T cells from PBMCs. Regarding subset: CD45RA-negative fraction. Receptors originate from a man younger than 30 in good health. Some clones in this sample may be carry-over from other donors' samples.

The chain couples TRBV5-1 to TRBJ1-1; D gene uncertain. This CDR3 spans 13 amino acids. Germline CDR1 reads SGHRS; CDR2 reads YFSETQ. Trimming took off 2 bases at V and 8 bases at J, with 13 bases between the two ends. This CDR3 reads CASSFAGMGEAFF. The CDR3 bases are TGCGCCAGCAGCTTCGCGGGGATGGGAGAAGCTTTCTTT. The full variable domain, its missing parts supplied by reference TRBV5-1 and TRBJ1-1, is KAGVTQTPRYLIKTRGQQVTLSCSPISGHRSVSWYQQTPGQGLQFLFEYFSETQRNKGNFPGRFSGRQFSNSRSEMNVSTLELGDSALYLCASSFAGMGEAFFGQGTRLTVV.

The chain is built from TRBV2 and TRBJ2-3; 7 bases are shared with TRBD1. The V and J ends lost 4 bases and 0 bases, in that order; junction bases with no gene match: 1. Germline CDR1 SNHLY, CDR2 FYNNEI. This CDR3 spans 14 amino acids. The CDR3: CASSADRSTDTQYF. CDR3 sequence (DNA): TGTGCCAGCAGTGCGGACAGGAGCACAGATACGCAGTATTTT.

The chain joins TRBV7-9 to TRBJ2-4; D is ambiguous. Trimming pared 5 bases from V and 8 bases from J, leaving 19 bases between. Looked up from germline, CDR1 is SEHNR and CDR2 is FQNEAQ (reference sequence). The CDR3 sequence is 15 residues long. The CDR3 loop reads CASSLETPTVDIQYF. CDR3 nucleotides: TGTGCCAGCAGCCTCGAGACACCAACAGTGGACATTCAGTACTTC.

The chain joins TRBV4-1 to TRBJ1-4; D ambiguous. Per germline, CDR1 MGHRA and CDR2 YSYEKL. The CDR3 extends over 12 amino acids. V dropped 2 bases and J dropped 8 bases, with 6 bases sitting between them. The CDR3: CASSQIGEKLFF. The CDR3 nucleotides are TGCGCCAGCAGCCAAATAGGCGAAAAACTGTTTTTT.

The chain employs TRBV5-4 and TRBJ2-2; D ambiguous. V gave up 2 bases and J gave up 5 bases, with 16 bases separating them. The CDR3 runs to 16 residues. Germline V lookup: CDR1 SGHNT, CDR2 YYREEE (reference sequence). CDR3 coding DNA: TGTGCCAGCAGCTTTAGGACGACGCTTGGGACCGGGGAGCTGTTTTTT. Its translation: CASSFRTTLGTGELFF.

As to this clone: Since a much larger clone is just one base distant, this may be a read error. The sample holds other DNA sequences that translate to the same CDR3. The rearrangement uses TRBV9 and TRBJ1-1; 8 bases agree with TRBD1. Germline V gene data show CDR1 as SGDLS and CDR2 as YYNGEE. The CDR3 contains 14 residues. V lost 1 base to trimming and J lost 1 base; unmatched junction nucleotides: 0. The CDR3 protein is CASSVTGGNTEAFF. CDR3 bases: TGTGCCAGCAGCGTAACAGGGGGGAACACTGAAGCTTTCTTT.

The chain links TRBV30 to TRBJ1-3; weak D call: TRBD1 (6 bases). Germline V lookup: CDR1 GTSNPN, CDR2 SVGIG (reference sequence). The CDR3 covers 14 residues. With 5 bases removed from V and 2 bases from J, the gap between germline ends came to 13 bases. CDR3 in amino acids: CAWLPKGAGNTIYF. The DNA of the CDR3 is TGTGCCTGGCTCCCCAAGGGGGCTGGAAACACCATATATTTT.

With respect to this clone: This same CDR3 is encoded by further DNA sequences in the sample. This chain uses TRBV20-1 with TRBJ2-1; no clear D. This CDR3 comprises 11 residues. The germline CDR1 and CDR2 sequences are DFQATT and SNEGSKA (reference sequence). Trimming took off 3 bases at V and 0 bases at J, with 0 bases between the two ends. CDR3 residues: CSASSYNEQFF. The CDR3 DNA is TGCAGTGCTAGCTCCTACAATGAGCAGTTCTTC.

The chain has TRBV30 and TRBJ2-5, with D perhaps matching TRBD2 (6 bases). Germline V CDR1 and CDR2: GTSNPN, SVGIG (reference sequence). There are 17 residues in the CDR3. The V end lost 1 base, the J end lost 4 bases, and 22 bases lay between the germline ends. For the CDR3, the DNA is TGTGCCTGGAGTGACGGCAGGTCGCGGGACTCCCGAGAGACCCAGTACTTC. It specifies CAWSDGRSRDSRETQYF.

This rearrangement joins TRBV27 to TRBJ2-7, with no clear D. CDR3 length: 19 residues. V was trimmed by 6 bases and J by 2 bases, leaving 29 bases between them. Germline lookup yields CDR1 MNHEY and CDR2 SMNVEV (reference sequence). In DNA form, the CDR3 reads TGTGCCAGCAGCCCTCGAATAGCTCGGTTTTTCGCGTTCCCCTACGAGCAGTACTTC. It is translated as CASSPRIARFFAFPYEQYF.